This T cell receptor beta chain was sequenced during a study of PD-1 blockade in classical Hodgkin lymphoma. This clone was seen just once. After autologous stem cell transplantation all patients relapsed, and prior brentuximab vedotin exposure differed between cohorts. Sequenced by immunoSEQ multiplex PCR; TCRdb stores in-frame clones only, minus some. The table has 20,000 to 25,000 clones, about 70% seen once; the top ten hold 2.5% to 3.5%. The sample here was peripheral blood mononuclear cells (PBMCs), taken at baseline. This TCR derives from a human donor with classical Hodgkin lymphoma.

The CDR3 is CASSRDGQETQYF. CDR3 nucleotides: TGTGCCAGCAGCCGAGACGGCCAAGAGACCCAGTACTTC. This rearrangement joins TRBV11-3 to TRBJ2-5; D uncertain. Germline values: CDR1 SGHNT, CDR2 YENEEA. The V gene lost 5 bases and the J gene lost 1 base, with 8 bases spanning the gap. There are 13 residues in the CDR3.